This TCR beta chain stems from a study of T cell changes during pregnancy in multiple sclerosis. This table comes from immunoSEQ multiplex PCR, and its TCRdb copy is limited to in-frame clones, with some not included. The table includes some 40,000 clones, 92% detected once. The sample was CD4+ T cells from peripheral blood mononuclear cells, taken in the third trimester of pregnancy. The TCR comes from a female donor with multiple sclerosis, enrolled in a pregnancy study.

For the CDR3, the DNA is TGTGCCAGCAGCCGGGGACAGGGGAAAGAGACCCAGTACTTC. Its protein product is CASSRGQGKETQYF. The V call is TRBV7-9, the J call TRBJ2-5; TRBD1 aligns across 10 bases. The CDR3 covers 14 residues. Germline assignment: CDR1 SEHNR and CDR2 FQNEAQ (reference sequence). V gave up 5 bases and J gave up 3 bases; unmatched junction bases: 3.